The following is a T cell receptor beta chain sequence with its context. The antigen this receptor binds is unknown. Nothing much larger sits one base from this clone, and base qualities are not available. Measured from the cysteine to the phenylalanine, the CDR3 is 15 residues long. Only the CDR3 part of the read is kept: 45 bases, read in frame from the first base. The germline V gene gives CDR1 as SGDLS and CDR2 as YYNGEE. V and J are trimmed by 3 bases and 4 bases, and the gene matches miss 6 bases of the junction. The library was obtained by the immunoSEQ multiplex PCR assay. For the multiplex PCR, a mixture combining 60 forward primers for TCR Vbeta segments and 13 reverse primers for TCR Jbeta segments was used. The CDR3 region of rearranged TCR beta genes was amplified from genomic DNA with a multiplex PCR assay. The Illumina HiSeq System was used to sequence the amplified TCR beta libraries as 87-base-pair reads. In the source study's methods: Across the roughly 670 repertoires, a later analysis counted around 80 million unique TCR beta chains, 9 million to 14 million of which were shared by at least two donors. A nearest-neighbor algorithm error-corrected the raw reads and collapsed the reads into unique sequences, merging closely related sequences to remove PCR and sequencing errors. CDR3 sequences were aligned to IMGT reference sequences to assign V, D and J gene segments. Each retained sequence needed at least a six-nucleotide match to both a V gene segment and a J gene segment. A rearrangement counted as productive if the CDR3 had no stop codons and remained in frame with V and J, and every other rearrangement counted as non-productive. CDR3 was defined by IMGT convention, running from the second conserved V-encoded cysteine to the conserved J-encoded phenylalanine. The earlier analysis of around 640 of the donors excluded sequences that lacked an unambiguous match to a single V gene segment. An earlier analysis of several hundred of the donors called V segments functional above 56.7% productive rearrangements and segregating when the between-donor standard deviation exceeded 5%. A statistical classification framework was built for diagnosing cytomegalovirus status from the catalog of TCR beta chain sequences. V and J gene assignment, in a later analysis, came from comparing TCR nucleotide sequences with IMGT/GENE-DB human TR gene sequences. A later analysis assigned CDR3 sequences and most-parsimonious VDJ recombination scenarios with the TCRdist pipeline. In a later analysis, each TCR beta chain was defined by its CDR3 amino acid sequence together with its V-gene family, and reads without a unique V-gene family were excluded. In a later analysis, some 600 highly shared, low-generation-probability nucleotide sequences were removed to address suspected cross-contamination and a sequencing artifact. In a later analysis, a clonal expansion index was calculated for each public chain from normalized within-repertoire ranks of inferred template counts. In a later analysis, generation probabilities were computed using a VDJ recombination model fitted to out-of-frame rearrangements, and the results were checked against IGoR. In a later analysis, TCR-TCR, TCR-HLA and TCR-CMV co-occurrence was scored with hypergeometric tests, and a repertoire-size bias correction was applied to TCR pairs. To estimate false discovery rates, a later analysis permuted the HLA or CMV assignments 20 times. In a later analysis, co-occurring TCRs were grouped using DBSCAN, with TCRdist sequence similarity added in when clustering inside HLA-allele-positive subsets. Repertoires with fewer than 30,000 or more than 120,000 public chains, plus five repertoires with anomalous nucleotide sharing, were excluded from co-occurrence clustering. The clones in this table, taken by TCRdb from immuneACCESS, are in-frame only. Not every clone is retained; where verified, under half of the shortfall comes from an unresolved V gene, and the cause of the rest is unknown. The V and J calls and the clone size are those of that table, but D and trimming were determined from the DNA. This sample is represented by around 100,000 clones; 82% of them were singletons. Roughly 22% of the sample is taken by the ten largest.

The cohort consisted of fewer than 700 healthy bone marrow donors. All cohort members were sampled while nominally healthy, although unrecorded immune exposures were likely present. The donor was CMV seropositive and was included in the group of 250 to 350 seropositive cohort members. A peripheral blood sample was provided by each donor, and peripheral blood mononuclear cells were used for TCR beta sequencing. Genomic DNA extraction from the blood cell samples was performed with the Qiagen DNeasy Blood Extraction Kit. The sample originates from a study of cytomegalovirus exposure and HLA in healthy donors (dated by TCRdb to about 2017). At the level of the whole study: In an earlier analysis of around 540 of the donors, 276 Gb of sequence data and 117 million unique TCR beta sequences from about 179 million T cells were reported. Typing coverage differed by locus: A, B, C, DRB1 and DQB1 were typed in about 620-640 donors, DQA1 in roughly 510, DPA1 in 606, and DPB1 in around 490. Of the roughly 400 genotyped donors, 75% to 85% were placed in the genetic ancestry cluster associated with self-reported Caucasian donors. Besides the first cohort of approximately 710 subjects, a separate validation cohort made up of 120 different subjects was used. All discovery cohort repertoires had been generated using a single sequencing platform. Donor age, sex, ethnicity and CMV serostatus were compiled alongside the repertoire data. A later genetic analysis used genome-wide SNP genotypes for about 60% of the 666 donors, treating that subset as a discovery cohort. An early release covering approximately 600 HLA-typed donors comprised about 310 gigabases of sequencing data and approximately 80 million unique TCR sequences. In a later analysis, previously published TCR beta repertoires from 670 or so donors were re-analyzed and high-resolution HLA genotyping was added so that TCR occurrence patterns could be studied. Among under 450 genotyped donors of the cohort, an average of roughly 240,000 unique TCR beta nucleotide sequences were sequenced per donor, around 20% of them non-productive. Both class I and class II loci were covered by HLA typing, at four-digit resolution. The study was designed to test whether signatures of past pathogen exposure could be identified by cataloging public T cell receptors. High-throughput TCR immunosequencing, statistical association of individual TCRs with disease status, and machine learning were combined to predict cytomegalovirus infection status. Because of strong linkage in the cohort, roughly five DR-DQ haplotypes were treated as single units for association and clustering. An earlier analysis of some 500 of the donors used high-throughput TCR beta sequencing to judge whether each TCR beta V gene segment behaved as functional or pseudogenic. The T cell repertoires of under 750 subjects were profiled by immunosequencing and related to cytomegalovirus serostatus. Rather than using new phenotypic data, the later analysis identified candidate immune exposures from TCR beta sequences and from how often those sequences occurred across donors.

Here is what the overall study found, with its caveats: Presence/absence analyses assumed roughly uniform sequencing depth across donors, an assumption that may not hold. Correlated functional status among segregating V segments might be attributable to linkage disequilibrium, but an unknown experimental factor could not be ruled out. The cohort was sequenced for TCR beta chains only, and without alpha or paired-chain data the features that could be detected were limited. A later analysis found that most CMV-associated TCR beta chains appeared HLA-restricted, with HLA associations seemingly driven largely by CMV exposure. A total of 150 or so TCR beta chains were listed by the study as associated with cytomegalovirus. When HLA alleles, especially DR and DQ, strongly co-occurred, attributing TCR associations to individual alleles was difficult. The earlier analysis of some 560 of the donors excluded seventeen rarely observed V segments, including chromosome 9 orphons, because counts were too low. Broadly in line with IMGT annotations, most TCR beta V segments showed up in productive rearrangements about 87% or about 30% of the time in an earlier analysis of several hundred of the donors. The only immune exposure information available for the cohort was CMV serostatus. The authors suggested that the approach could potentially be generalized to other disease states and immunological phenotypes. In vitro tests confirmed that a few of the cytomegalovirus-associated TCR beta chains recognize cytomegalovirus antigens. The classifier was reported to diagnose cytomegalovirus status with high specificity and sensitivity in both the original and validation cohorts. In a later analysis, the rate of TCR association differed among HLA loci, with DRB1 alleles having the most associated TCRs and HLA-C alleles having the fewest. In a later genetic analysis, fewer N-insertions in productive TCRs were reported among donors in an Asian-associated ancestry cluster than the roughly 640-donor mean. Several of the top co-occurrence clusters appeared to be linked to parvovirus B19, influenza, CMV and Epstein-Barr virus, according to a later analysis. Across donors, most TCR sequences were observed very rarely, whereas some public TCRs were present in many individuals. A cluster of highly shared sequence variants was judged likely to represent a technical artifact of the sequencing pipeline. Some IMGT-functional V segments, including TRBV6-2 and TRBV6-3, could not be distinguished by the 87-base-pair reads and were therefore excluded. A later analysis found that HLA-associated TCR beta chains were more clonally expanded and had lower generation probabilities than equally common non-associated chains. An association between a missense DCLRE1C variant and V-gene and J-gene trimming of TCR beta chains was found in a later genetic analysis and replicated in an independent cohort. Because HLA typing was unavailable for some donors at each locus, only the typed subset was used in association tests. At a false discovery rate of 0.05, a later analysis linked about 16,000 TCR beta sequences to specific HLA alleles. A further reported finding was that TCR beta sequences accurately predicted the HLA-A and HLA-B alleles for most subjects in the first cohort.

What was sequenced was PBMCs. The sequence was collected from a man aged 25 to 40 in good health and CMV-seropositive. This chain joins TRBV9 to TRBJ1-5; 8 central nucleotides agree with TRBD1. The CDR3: CASSAMGQVNQPQHF. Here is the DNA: TGTGCCAGCAGCGCGATGGGACAGGTTAATCAGCCCCAGCATTTT.